The clone carrying this T cell receptor beta chain came up a few times. The sample originates from a study of chemoradiotherapy in HPV16-positive cancers. Study background: Candidate HPV-specific clones and shared TCR motifs came from a couple of HPV16-positive patients.

The method was immunoSEQ multiplex PCR; TCRdb's version includes in-frame clones alone and lacks a portion of them. The repertoire holds approximately 9,400 clones, with around three quarters as singletons. Between the trimmed V and J ends, which lost 2 bases and 1 base, there was a span of 9 bases. The CDR3 totals 15 residues. Per germline, CDR1 SGHKS and CDR2 YYEKEE (reference sequence). Sampling was conducted from a patient who underwent chemoradiotherapy. This sequence joins TRBV5-5 and TRBJ2-2; D not resolved. The receptor was derived from a human donor with HPV-associated anogenital cancer. The CDR3 is CASSFNGENTGELFF. Here the CDR3 DNA reads TGTGCCAGCAGCTTCAATGGGGAGAACACCGGGGAGCTGTTTTTT.